This TCR beta chain was sequenced for a study of early stage breast cancer tumors. Study context: Average read coverage per sample was around 10-fold.

In germline, CDR1 is ENHRY, CDR2 SYGVKD. V dropped 5 bases and J dropped 4 bases, with 17 bases sitting between them. CDR3 length: 15 amino acids. As concerns this clone: The antigen is undetermined.

Study-wide findings and caveats: Tumors had approximately 2.7-fold higher T cell density than normal breast. Most shared enriched TCRB sequences were commonly generated ones. In about 90% of the 16 patients, blood comparison separated tumor from normal breast.

TCRdb keeps only in-frame clones here, not all; method: immunoSEQ multiplex PCR. Altogether approximately 70,000 clones are present, approximately 80% being singletons, with the ten largest covering around 5%. Sequenced input: blood. The V and J genes are TRBV10-3 and TRBJ1-2; maybe TRBD1 (5 bases). The sequence was collected from a person in their forties with breast cancer. CDR3 bases: TGTGCCATCAGTAGCCGGGACGGTGACCTCTATGGCTACACCTTC. Residues: CAISSRDGDLYGYTF.